Reported below is one T cell receptor beta chain. This clone's antigen is unknown. Base quality data are lacking; no much larger clone is found one base away. The data belong to a study of blood T cell repertoires in COVID-19 (TCRdb year 2020). Concerning the study at large: Collaborator samples came from the United States, Italy and Spain and covered acute and convalescent phases of COVID-19. Deeply sampled blood TCRbeta repertoires from subjects exposed to, actively infected with, or recovered from COVID-19 were included in the dataset. The prospective study material was composed of cDNA or gDNA derived from T cells, B-cell-depleted T cells, or PBMCs. Samples came from the ongoing ImmuneRACE study (first 160 participants) plus 1,254 subjects from 6 global collaborators. A de-identified subject ID, COVID-19 status, age in years and sex were almost always included in the sample metadata. Where available, HLA class I and class II types were taken from metadata supplied by the sample provider and were not determined by assay-based typing. The repertoires were released in a freely available public database meant as a resource for research on the immune response to SARS-CoV-2.

Summary of the overall study and its limitations: How much clinical and demographic metadata was included differed by source and by participant, and the metadata was provided uncurated.

According to the germline V gene, CDR1 reads SGHTA and CDR2 reads FQGTGA. Relative to germline, V is 4 bases shorter and J is 1 base shorter, with 13 bases between their ends. From the cysteine through the phenylalanine, the CDR3 covers 15 amino acids. Of all the DNA, just the CDR3 is kept, 45 bases in frame from base 1. The immunoSEQ Assay, a bias-controlled multiplex PCR, was used to amplify TCRbeta CDR3 regions from genomic DNA. As for how the authors treated the data: Within the assay, amplification of reference gene primers was used to estimate how many nucleated cells each sample contained. To quantify the absolute abundance of each unique TCRbeta CDR3 rearrangement, sequence reads were collapsed and filtered. For each sample, productive Simpson clonality was calculated as the square root of Simpson's diversity index over productive rearrangements. Drawn from immuneACCESS, this table holds only the in-frame rearrangements with V and J called that TCRdb kept. Clones are partly lost; checked studies trace under half to an unresolved V gene and leave the rest unexplained. That table is the source of V, J and clone size, and D and trimming were worked out from the DNA. The sample yields more than 85,000 clones; about 72% were counted once. The ten most abundant clones make up roughly a tenth of the sample.

Collaborating institutions collected whole blood in K2EDTA tubes following their own protocols. Collaborator samples were shipped for TCRbeta analysis as frozen whole blood, isolated PBMCs, or DNA extracted from either sample type. The rearrangement joined TRBV7-3 to TRBJ2-5, and the D gene may be TRBD2, 7 bases matching. The TCR originated in a man in his 60s with active or convalescent COVID-19. Input material: peripheral blood. The CDR3 has the sequence CASSWGGTPQETQYF. Read as DNA, the sequence is TGTGCCAGCAGCTGGGGGGGGACACCCCAAGAGACCCAGTACTTC.